Given below is one TCR beta chain in context. Its specificity is unknown. These data are taken from a study of shared clonotypes between healthy human individuals. General observations from the study: Between a handful of donors, naive CD4 clonotypes were shared at a level of approximately 5%. Clonotypes which were not shared had lower generation probabilities than clonotypes that all four donors shared. The sole specimen, blood, was sampled, and tissue repertoires likely differ.

Naive-designated CD8 cells lacked CD45RO, were positively enriched for CCR7, and omitted terminally differentiated effector memory CD45RA+ cells. This was a deep-level run. Measured with immunoSEQ multiplex PCR; TCRdb has only the in-frame clones, and not every one. The sample lists approximately 1.9 million clones, approximately 92% seen once, with 1.5% to 2% in the top ten. The V gene lost 1 base and the J gene lost 0 bases, with 17 bases spanning the gap. Per germline, CDR1 SGHDT and CDR2 YYEEEE. The CDR3 is 17 residues long. V usage is TRBV5-6 and J usage is TRBJ2-7, with D possibly matching TRBD1 (8 bases). The material sequenced was naive CD8+ T cells from PBMCs. The clonotype was recovered from a man aged 18 to 35 in good health. Some clones in this sample may be carry-over from other donors' samples. In DNA, the CDR3 is TGTGCCAGCAGCTTGCAGCGGACAGGGAGGGGCTCCTACGAGCAGTACTTC. This encodes CASSLQRTGRGSYEQYF.